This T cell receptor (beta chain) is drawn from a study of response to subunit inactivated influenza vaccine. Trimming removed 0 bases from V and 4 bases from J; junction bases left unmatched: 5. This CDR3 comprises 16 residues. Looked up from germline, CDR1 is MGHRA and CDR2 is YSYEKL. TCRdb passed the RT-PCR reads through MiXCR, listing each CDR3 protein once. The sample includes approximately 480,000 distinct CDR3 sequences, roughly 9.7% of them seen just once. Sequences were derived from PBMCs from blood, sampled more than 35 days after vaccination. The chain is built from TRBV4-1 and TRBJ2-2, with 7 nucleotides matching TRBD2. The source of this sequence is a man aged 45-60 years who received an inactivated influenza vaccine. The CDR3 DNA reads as TGCGCCAGCAGCCAAGATTGGGAGGGGCTCACCGGGGAGCTGTTTTTT. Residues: CASSQDWEGLTGELFF.